The 29 T cell receptor beta chains below come from one sample, sequenced in a study of blood T cell repertoires in COVID-19. Sequencing used immunoSEQ multiplex PCR; TCRdb keeps in-frame clones, though not all of them. The repertoire holds 180,000 or so clones, roughly 76% seen once, with around 8.9% in the top ten. The sequenced sample consisted of peripheral blood. The receptors here all came from a woman in her forties or fifties with active or convalescent COVID-19.

About this clone itself: Germline is not matched at one junction end, which may reflect a read error. The chain links TRBV19 to TRBJ1-1; TRBD1 is a possible D gene (5 bases). The CDR3 is made up of 14 amino acids. Germline CDR1 and CDR2: LNHDA and SQIVND (reference sequence). CDR3 DNA: TGTGCCAGTAGGCGGGGGTGGCTGAATACTGAAGCTTTCTTT. Protein: CASRRGWLNTEAFF.

The V call is TRBV7-3, the J call TRBJ1-1; 8 bases map to TRBD1. V shed 6 bases, J shed 0 bases, and the junction held 9 bases outside the gene matches. Germline CDR1 SGHTA, CDR2 FQGTGA. This CDR3 region has 16 residues. CDR3 in amino acids: CASSPKRTGLNTEAFF. CDR3 in DNA: TGTGCCAGCAGTCCAAAAAGGACAGGGTTGAACACTGAAGCTTTCTTT.

The V gene is TRBV19, the J gene TRBJ2-7; D might be TRBD1 (8 bases). There are 16 residues in the CDR3. Germline values: CDR1 LNHDA, CDR2 SQIVND (reference sequence). The germline V and J ends were trimmed by 5 bases and 2 bases, with 19 bases remaining between them. CDR3 DNA: TGTGCCAGTAGTTCCAGGACAGGGAGGGAGCCCTACGAGCAGTACTTC. Translating gives CASSSRTGREPYEQYF.

The V and J genes are TRBV6-7 and TRBJ2-7; D remains ambiguous. TRBV6-7 is flagged as an ORF with uncertain function. CDR3 length: 12 amino acids. V lost 6 bases, J lost 0 bases, and 6 bases lay in between. The CDR3 nucleotides are TGTGCCAGCAGGAGCGACTCCTACGAGCAGTACTTC. This sequence encodes CASRSDSYEQYF.

This clone turned up a few times. This chain uses TRBV5-4 with TRBJ2-1; 8 bases are shared with TRBD2. The junction had 8 bases not matched to a gene; V was cut back by 2 bases and J by 4 bases. The CDR3 is 16 amino acids. From germline, CDR1 is SGHNT and CDR2 YYREEE (reference sequence). The CDR3 sequence: CASSFVASGGYNEQFF. CDR3 in DNA: TGTGCCAGCAGCTTTGTAGCAAGCGGGGGATACAATGAGCAGTTCTTC.

The chain has TRBV6-5 and TRBJ2-1; 13 positions agree with TRBD2. CDR1 MNHEY and CDR2 SVGAGI come from the germline V gene. There are 15 residues in the CDR3. Trimming took 4 bases from V and 7 from J; bases not matched to a gene: 4. CDR3 nucleotides: TGTGCCAGCAGTTCGTCGACTAGCGGGAGGAATGAGCAGTTCTTC. As protein: CASSSSTSGRNEQFF.

The CDR3 DNA follows: TGCAGCGACCTGGACAGGGGCTATGGCTACACCTTC. Protein product: CSDLDRGYGYTF. The gene calls are TRBV29-1 and TRBJ1-2, with 9 positions matching TRBD1. Germline CDR1 and CDR2: SQVTM and ANQGSEA. CDR3 length: 12 residues. Trimming removed 7 bases from V and 4 bases from J; junction bases left unmatched: 4.

This clone was picked up one time. V is TRBV4-3 and J is TRBJ2-3; 10 nucleotides line up with TRBD1. V lost 4 bases, J lost 6 bases, and 4 bases stayed unmatched. The germline CDR1 and CDR2 sequences are LGHNA and YSLEER. This CDR3 is 14 amino acids long. The DNA of the CDR3 is TGCGCCAGCAGCCCGACAGGGGGCCTGGATACGCAGTATTTT. Encoded protein: CASSPTGGLDTQYF.

The chain employs TRBV5-1 and TRBJ2-1; D is ambiguous. Germline V gives CDR1 SGHRS, CDR2 YFSETQ. V was clipped by 2 bases and J by 8 bases, with 17 bases between them. CDR3 size: 15 residues. The CDR3 here is CASSLELEVIDEQFF. CDR3 DNA: TGCGCCAGCAGCTTAGAGTTAGAGGTGATCGATGAGCAGTTCTTC.

This clone was counted once. The CDR3 sequence is CASSLTRGTEAFF. CDR3 DNA sequence: TGTGCCAGCAGCTTAACACGGGGAACTGAAGCTTTCTTT. The rearrangement uses TRBV7-3 and TRBJ1-1; D call uncertain. V was cut by 0 bases and J by 5 bases, with 7 bases left in between. The CDR3 contains 13 residues. From germline, CDR1 is SGHTA and CDR2 FQGTGA. The full variable domain, in which reference TRBV7-3 and TRBJ1-1 provide the parts outside the CDR3, is GAGVSQTPSNKVTEKGKYVELRCDPISGHTALYWYRQSLGQGPEFLIYFQGTGAADDSGLPNDRFFAVRPEGSVSTLKIQRTERGDSAVYLCASSLTRGTEAFFGQGTRLTVV.

The CDR3 sequence is CSVDPEAGGYTF. DNA for the CDR3: TGCAGCGTTGATCCCGAGGCGGGAGGCTACACCTTC. The chain employs TRBV29-1 and TRBJ1-2; unclear D gene. CDR3 size: 12 residues. Trimming removed 3 bases from V and 8 bases from J, with 13 bases in between. The V gene's germline CDR1 is SQVTM and CDR2 ANQGSEA. The full variable domain, rest sourced from reference TRBV29-1 and TRBJ1-2, is SAVISQKPSRDICQRGTSLTIQCQVDSQVTMMFWYRQQPGQSLTLIATANQGSEATYESGFVIDKFPISRPNLTFSTLTVSNMSPEDSSIYLCSVDPEAGGYTFGSGTRLTVV.

The chain couples TRBV29-1 to TRBJ2-4; D gene unclear. The CDR3 is made up of 14 amino acids. V was cut by 4 bases and J by 2 bases, with 12 bases left in between. CDR1 is SQVTM, CDR2 ANQGSEA, per germline. The CDR3 spells CSVAAGLTKNIQYF. In DNA, the CDR3 is TGCAGCGTTGCCGCCGGTCTGACCAAAAACATTCAGTACTTC.

This chain joins TRBV5-4 and TRBJ2-5; 10 positions agree with TRBD2. This CDR3 region has 16 residues. Trimming removed 4 bases from V and 7 bases from J; junction bases left unmatched: 13. CDR1 and CDR2 from the germline V gene are SGHNT and YYREEE (reference sequence). CDR3 amino acids: CASSHRTSGRLGTQYF. In DNA, the CDR3 is TGTGCCAGCAGCCACCGGACTAGCGGACGACTCGGGACCCAGTACTTC.

V and J are TRBV5-1 and TRBJ1-1; the match to TRBD1 covers 7 bases. The CDR3 is 16 residues long. Unmatched junction bases numbered 16, after V lost 1 base and J lost 10 bases. CDR1 is SGHRS, CDR2 YFSETQ, per germline. This CDR3 is CASSLWGGSQGVGAFF. CDR3 sequence (DNA): TGCGCCAGCAGCTTGTGGGGAGGATCGCAGGGGGTCGGAGCTTTCTTT.

V and J are TRBV7-8 and TRBJ2-6; D uncertain. The CDR3 length is 17 residues. Trimming took off 1 base at V and 0 bases at J, with 10 bases between the two ends. Germline CDR1 and CDR2: SGHVS and FQNEAQ. The CDR3, as DNA: TGTGCCAGCAGCTTAGGATTGAGTCGCTCTGGGGCCAACGTCCTGACTTTC. Translating gives CASSLGLSRSGANVLTF.

The chain has TRBV2 and TRBJ1-2; TRBD1 matches at 7 bases. The V gene's germline CDR1 is SNHLY and CDR2 FYNNEI. With V trimmed by 6 bases and J by 3 bases, 4 bases remained unmatched. The CDR3 runs 13 residues. The CDR3 reads CASSSDRDYGYTF. CDR3 DNA: TGTGCCAGCAGCTCCGACAGGGACTATGGCTACACCTTC.

The chain employs TRBV7-2 and TRBJ2-2; possible D gene TRBD2, 5 bases. Trimming stripped 1 base from V and 7 bases from J, with 13 bases between. CDR1 and CDR2 (germline): SGHTA, FQGNSA. The CDR3 has 15 residues. CDR3 residues: CASSLELLRGGELFF. Here the CDR3 DNA reads TGTGCCAGCAGCTTAGAATTGCTCCGGGGCGGGGAGCTGTTTTTT.

This chain joins TRBV27 and TRBJ2-2, with TRBD2 as a possible D gene (6 bases). This CDR3 comprises 16 residues. V lost 2 bases and J 2 bases, leaving 12 bases between the germline ends. Per germline, CDR1 MNHEY and CDR2 SMNVEV (reference sequence). Written as DNA, the CDR3 is TGTGCCAGCAGTTTAACAGCGGGTTTTAACACCGGGGAGCTGTTTTTT. It is translated as CASSLTAGFNTGELFF.

The rearrangement joins TRBV18 to TRBJ1-3, with D perhaps TRBD1 (6 bases). This CDR3 has 18 residues. Germline V gives CDR1 KGHSH, CDR2 LQKENI. Trimming cost V 3 bases and J 0 bases, with 18 bases left between them. CDR3 amino acids: CASSPTGPPIPSGNTIYF. CDR3 nucleotides: TGTGCCAGCTCACCTACAGGGCCTCCTATCCCCTCTGGAAACACCATATATTTT.

The chain combines TRBV5-4 with TRBJ1-6; 9 positions agree with TRBD1. The CDR3 length is 16 residues. Germline V lookup: CDR1 SGHNT, CDR2 YYREEE (reference sequence). V lost 3 bases, J lost 8 bases, and 9 bases stayed unmatched. CDR3 protein: CASSWDRDRAYSPLHF. CDR3 in DNA: TGTGCCAGCAGCTGGGACCGGGACAGGGCTTATTCACCCCTCCACTTT.

This chain connects TRBV2 to TRBJ1-2; D not resolved. The CDR3 sequence is 14 residues long. Trimming took off 1 base at V and 7 bases at J, with 13 bases between the two ends. Per germline, CDR1 SNHLY and CDR2 FYNNEI. The CDR3 loop is CASSEESGESGYTF. DNA of the CDR3: TGTGCCAGCAGTGAAGAGTCCGGGGAAAGTGGCTACACCTTC.

The count of this clone is one. The rearrangement joins TRBV19 to TRBJ2-5; no clear D gene. This CDR3 is built from 14 residues. The V end lost 5 bases, the J end lost 0 bases, and 10 bases lay between the germline ends. Looked up from germline, CDR1 is LNHDA and CDR2 is SQIVND (reference sequence). The CDR3 DNA reads TGTGCCAGTAGTTCAAAGCCGTACCAAGAGACCCAGTACTTC. Residues: CASSSKPYQETQYF.

The chain couples TRBV5-8 to TRBJ1-5; tentatively, D is TRBD1 (5 bases). Germline V gene sequence: CDR1 SGHTS, CDR2 YDEGEE. V was cut by 4 bases and J by 2 bases, with 16 bases left in between. This CDR3 is 16 amino acids long. The CDR3 region is CASSPLPGIRNQPQHF. DNA of the CDR3: TGTGCCAGCAGCCCACTCCCAGGGATACGCAATCAGCCCCAGCATTTT.

The genes are TRBV19 and TRBJ1-3, with 7 nucleotides matching TRBD1. The CDR3 consists of 15 residues. V shed 7 bases, J shed 0 bases, and the junction held 6 bases outside the gene matches. Germline lookup yields CDR1 LNHDA and CDR2 SQIVND (reference sequence). CDR3 sequence: CASTGGQVSGNTIYF. CDR3 nucleotides: TGTGCCAGTACCGGCGGACAGGTCTCTGGAAACACCATATATTTT.

The genes are TRBV5-5 and TRBJ2-4; D gene uncertain. The germline V gene encodes CDR1 SGHKS and CDR2 YYEKEE (reference sequence). This CDR3 comprises 16 residues. V was cut by 2 bases and J by 3 bases, with 15 bases left in between. The CDR3 is CASSFGVGGGKNIQYF. The CDR3 DNA sequence: TGTGCCAGCAGCTTCGGCGTTGGTGGCGGCAAAAACATTCAGTACTTC. Looking up the rest from reference TRBV5-5 and TRBJ2-4 gives the full variable domain: DAGVTQSPTHLIKTRGQQVTLRCSPISGHKSVSWYQQVLGQGPQFIFQYYEKEERGRGNFPDRFSARQFPNYSSELNVNALLLGDSALYLCASSFGVGGGKNIQYFGAGTRLSVL.

CDR3 protein: CAWARFPSNYGYTF. DNA of the CDR3: TGTGCCTGGGCCCGATTTCCCAGTAACTATGGCTACACCTTC. The V call is TRBV30, the J call TRBJ1-2; D is ambiguous. Trimming cost V 5 bases and J 1 base, with 14 bases left between them. Germline lookup yields CDR1 GTSNPN and CDR2 SVGIG (reference sequence). CDR3 length: 14 amino acids. Combining the CDR3 with reference TRBV30 and TRBJ1-2 gives the whole variable domain SQTIHQWPATLVQPVGSPLSLECTVEGTSNPNLYWYRQAAGRGLQLLFYSVGIGQISSEVPQNLSASRPQDRQFILSSKKLLLSDSGFYLCAWARFPSNYGYTFGSGTRLTVV.

This clone came up many times. The CDR3 nucleotides are TGTGCCAGCAGCCCGGGGGGAAACATTCAGTACTTC. Its protein product is CASSPGGNIQYF. The chain employs TRBV7-2 and TRBJ2-4, with 7 positions matching TRBD2. The CDR3 is 12 residues long. CDR1 and CDR2 (germline): SGHTA, FQGNSA. The junction had 1 base not matched to a gene; V was cut back by 5 bases and J by 6 bases. The full variable domain, rest sourced from reference TRBV7-2 and TRBJ2-4, is GAGVSQSPSNKVTEKGKDVELRCDPISGHTALYWYRQSLGQGLEFLIYFQGNSAPDKSGLPSDRFSAERTGGSVSTLTIQRTQQEDSAVYLCASSPGGNIQYFGAGTRLSVL.

This clone was picked up many times. The chain employs TRBV28 and TRBJ2-1, with TRBD1 as a possible D gene (6 bases). The CDR3 spans 14 residues. The V and J ends lost 6 bases and 6 bases respectively, with 15 bases between them. Germline values: CDR1 MDHEN, CDR2 SYDVKM. Here the CDR3 reads CASSPRARGNEQFF. Here the CDR3 DNA reads TGTGCCAGCAGCCCAAGGGCCAGGGGCAATGAGCAGTTCTTC. The full variable domain, in which reference TRBV28 and TRBJ2-1 provide the parts outside the CDR3, is DVKVTQSSRYLVKRTGEKVFLECVQDMDHENMFWYRQDPGLGLRLIYFSYDVKMKEKGDIPEGYSVSREKKERFSLILESASTNQTSMYLCASSPRARGNEQFFGPGTRLTVL.

The chain recombines TRBV7-9 with TRBJ2-6, with D maybe TRBD1 (5 bases). Germline V lookup: CDR1 SEHNR, CDR2 FQNEAQ (reference sequence). There are 15 residues in the CDR3. Trimming took off 1 base at V and 2 bases at J, with 6 bases between the two ends. The DNA for the CDR3 is TGTGCCAGCAGCTTAGTAGGGGCTGGGGCCAACGTCCTGACTTTC. Its translation: CASSLVGAGANVLTF.